The rows below give T cell receptor beta chains drawn from one sample of a study of blood T cell repertoires in COVID-19. Some clones are missing from TCRdb's copy, which holds only in-frame ones; the method was immunoSEQ multiplex PCR. This table has 180,000 or so clones, approximately 80% appearing once. Sequencing was carried out using peripheral blood. The receptors stem from a woman between 45 and 65 years old with active or convalescent COVID-19. Each CDR3 is given with its conserved first and last residue. A D gene is named only where the DNA matches it firmly. Size is omitted from some rows. Given values are once, few, many or a class for expanded clones.

clone size	V gene	D gene	J gene	CDR3 protein
NA	TRBV19	TRBD2	TRBJ2-1	CASSRSGGQYNEQFF
NA	TRBV30	NA	TRBJ1-6	CAWILPTGVGSPLHF
NA	TRBV14	TRBD2	TRBJ2-3	CASSRSLGLAGGRNTQYF
NA	TRBV11-2	TRBD1	TRBJ1-2	CASSLEKQGARYGYTF
few	TRBV5-1	NA	TRBJ2-6	CASSLQGTGANVLTF
NA	TRBV6-5	NA	TRBJ1-3	CASTVGRRTGNTIYF
NA	TRBV5-3	NA	TRBJ1-1	CARSLVKQEAFF
few	TRBV5-1	NA	TRBJ2-7	CASSFRDSAEQYF
NA	TRBV7-2	NA	TRBJ1-1	CASSLTENTEAFF
NA	TRBV28	NA	TRBJ1-1	CASSLGQPTEAFF
once	TRBV28	TRBD1	TRBJ1-5	CASSPGQGVNQPQHF
NA	TRBV30	NA	TRBJ1-1	CAWKYRGSASDKSIF
NA	TRBV7-3	NA	TRBJ2-2	CASSLSVLGELFF
NA	TRBV27	TRBD1	TRBJ2-5	CASSPNLRGPGKQTQYF
NA	TRBV27	TRBD2	TRBJ2-7	CASSITSGSSEQYF
NA	TRBV7-9	TRBD1	TRBJ1-1	CASSSGGLSTEAFF
NA	TRBV30	NA	TRBJ1-3	CAWSAGGAGNTIYF
NA	TRBV6-4	TRBD2	TRBJ2-7	CASSALAGATYEQYF
NA	TRBV7-2	TRBD2	TRBJ2-2	CASSKQASGGAGGELFF
NA	TRBV5-5	TRBD2	TRBJ2-3	CASSSRTSAEGTQYF
NA	TRBV7-2	NA	TRBJ2-4	CASSQVAVAKNIQYF
NA	TRBV7-8	TRBD1	TRBJ2-7	CASSLAVGQGDREQYF
NA	TRBV10-3	NA	TRBJ2-7	CAIRKGSEGEQYF
NA	TRBV23-1	NA	TRBJ2-7	CASSQFTVYEQYF
few	TRBV30	NA	TRBJ1-2	CAWTKGAGGYTF
NA	TRBV7-2	TRBD1	TRBJ2-6	CASSLSTGSGANVLTF
NA	TRBV4-3	TRBD1	TRBJ2-6	CASSQDLGQRPSSGANVLTF
NA	TRBV7-9	NA	TRBJ2-2	CASSSRSPGTGELFF
NA	TRBV18	TRBD2	TRBJ2-4	CASSPVTSATGIQYF
NA	TRBV9	TRBD2	TRBJ2-1	CASSVAAGEYNEQFF
NA	TRBV7-3	NA	TRBJ2-5	CASSLSGEETQYF
NA	TRBV30	TRBD1	TRBJ1-1	CAWSRDSKNTEAFF
once	TRBV19	NA	TRBJ1-3	CASSVQGSGNTIYF
NA	TRBV18	TRBD1	TRBJ1-6	CASSPRQGENSPLHF
once	TRBV6-5	NA	TRBJ1-3	CASSLGGEGNTIYF
NA	TRBV5-6	NA	TRBJ2-1	CASSLSGDSYNEQFF
NA	TRBV27	NA	TRBJ1-1	CASSSYRVKNTEAFF
NA	TRBV19	NA	TRBJ2-7	CASSPSAGATYEQYF
NA	TRBV4-3	NA	TRBJ1-1	CASSQGGGSFEAFF
NA	TRBV20-1	TRBD2	TRBJ2-1	CSASELAASSYNEQFF
NA	TRBV2	NA	TRBJ1-4	CASSEPRGLDEKLFF
NA	TRBV30	NA	TRBJ1-2	CAWRLTANGYTF
NA	TRBV4-3	NA	TRBJ2-3	CASSLSHINTDTQYF
NA	TRBV10-3	TRBD1	TRBJ1-1	CAISETGGGTEAFF
NA	TRBV7-2	TRBD2	TRBJ2-1	CASSFPSGIRFF
many	TRBV19	TRBD1	TRBJ2-7	CASTPGTGTHEQYF